The clone carrying this TCR beta chain turned up a few times. Its antigen is unidentified. Each CDR3 protein gets one entry after TCRdb re-called the reads with MiXCR. Among approximately 500,000 distinct CDR3 sequences listed, more than 15% were seen once. CDR1 and CDR2 from the germline V gene are MGHDK and SYGVNS. This CDR3 is built from 16 residues. Trimming stripped 2 bases from V and 3 bases from J, with 16 bases between. This sample was included in a study of T cell repertoires in cytomegalovirus infection. Whole-study results and caveats: CMV-specific TCR beta clonotypes restricted by HLA-C dominated the ex vivo response.

The material sequenced was CD8+ T cells from PBMCs. This chain connects TRBV25-1 to TRBJ1-1, with D perhaps TRBD1 (6 bases). The receptor was derived from a human donor in good health (CMV status not recorded). Some clones in this sample may be carry-over from other donors' samples. CDR3 sequence (DNA): TGTGCCAGCAGTGAAGGGGGGCGGGGGGCGTACACTGAAGCTTTCTTT. It translates to CASSEGGRGAYTEAFF.